What follows are 7 T cell receptor beta chains derived from one specimen sequenced in a study of OX40 agonist ivuxolimab in advanced cancers. Using immunoSEQ multiplex PCR, the repertoire was profiled, and TCRdb retains in-frame clones only, with some absent. The sample consists of nearly 50,000 clones, around 80% of them appearing once. Here the sequenced sample was CD4+ or CD8+ T cells sorted from blood, taken in a trial of the OX40 agonist ivuxolimab. The receptors come from an adult with an advanced solid tumor such as melanoma, head and neck, liver or kidney cancer.

The chain carries TRBV4-1 and TRBJ1-5; D is ambiguous. Germline CDR1 and CDR2: MGHRA and YSYEKL. The CDR3 contains 13 residues. The V end was cut by 4 bases, the J end by 5 bases, with 9 bases between. The CDR3 spells CASSPGIYQPQHF. The CDR3 DNA is TGCGCCAGCAGCCCCGGGATCTATCAGCCCCAGCATTTT.

Here the CDR3 reads CASSSAQGSGQYF. The CDR3 DNA reads as TGCGCCAGCAGCAGCGCTCAGGGGTCCGGGCAGTACTTC. The chain recombines TRBV5-1 with TRBJ2-7; perhaps TRBD1 as D (6 bases). V was clipped by 4 bases and J by 9 bases, with 17 bases between them. There are 13 residues in the CDR3. Germline loops: CDR1 SGHRS, CDR2 YFSETQ.

The gene calls are TRBV19 and TRBJ1-5; D might be TRBD1 (5 bases). The germline V gene has CDR1 LNHDA and CDR2 SQIVND (reference sequence). The CDR3 totals 15 residues. V was pared by 3 bases and J by 5 bases, with 14 bases between. The CDR3 spells CASSMREGDYQPQHF. The CDR3 coding sequence is TGTGCCAGTAGTATGAGAGAAGGGGACTATCAGCCCCAGCATTTT.

Only a few counts were recorded for this clone. The chain has TRBV4-2 and TRBJ2-3; 9 bases fit TRBD1. V dropped 4 bases and J dropped 7; count of bases not matched to a gene: 3. Germline V lookup: CDR1 LGHNA, CDR2 YNFKEQ. This CDR3 region has 13 residues. Here the CDR3 DNA reads TGTGCCAGCAGCCCCGGGACAGGGAATACGCAGTATTTT. Amino acid sequence: CASSPGTGNTQYF.

The V call is TRBV6-6, the J call TRBJ2-7, with D possibly TRBD2 on 6 matching bases. With 4 bases removed from V and 7 bases from J, the gap between germline ends came to 17 bases. Germline V gene lookup returns CDR1 MNHNY and CDR2 SVGAGI (reference sequence). The CDR3 covers 14 residues. The CDR3 bases are TGTGCCAGCAGTTTTGGCTCCCGGGAGAGTGAGCAGTACTTC. As protein: CASSFGSRESEQYF.

The rearrangement links TRBV6-5 to TRBJ2-5; 11 positions agree with TRBD1. CDR1 and CDR2 from the germline V gene are MNHEY and SVGAGI. J lost 11 bases, V lost 5 bases, and 7 bases had no gene match. The CDR3 runs to 13 residues. The CDR3 loop is CASSQGGQGEQYF. CDR3 bases: TGTGCCAGCAGTCAAGGGGGACAGGGGGAGCAGTACTTC.

The rearrangement links TRBV4-1 to TRBJ1-5, with D unclear. The CDR3 has 15 amino acids. Per germline, CDR1 MGHRA and CDR2 YSYEKL. The ends were cut back, 1 base at V and 0 bases at J, with 7 bases in the middle. The CDR3 protein is CASSQGSNSNQPQHF. CDR3 coding DNA: TGCGCCAGCAGCCAAGGCAGTAATAGCAATCAGCCCCAGCATTTT.